This T cell receptor beta chain was sequenced in a study of cytotoxic CD8 clonotypes in ibrutinib-treated CLL. As for the study in general: The cohort had around 11 relapsed/refractory and around 15 treatment-naive patients, about 18 IGHV unmutated. The taking of response samples occurred after a median about 13 months of treatment, with a range of 6 to 36.

Germline lookup yields CDR1 LNHDA and CDR2 SQIVND (reference sequence). The CDR3 has 12 residues. Study observations and caveats: Sample timing was unmatched between remission and later-progressing patients; lymph nodes unstudied. Ibrutinib response saw clonality rise, and progression saw it return toward baseline.

Assay used: immunoSEQ multiplex PCR; TCRdb lists only in-frame clones, some missing. The data hold some 200,000 clones, with roughly 65% observed a single time. Points on this clone: Its cognate antigen is unknown. Germline is not matched at one junction end, which may reflect a read error.

The sample in question was PBMCs, obtained after 12 months of ibrutinib treatment. This sequence originates from a human donor with chronic lymphocytic leukemia. This chain connects TRBV19 to TRBJ1-3; D might be TRBD1 (5 bases). The CDR3 loop is CASSAGTGTPNF. Written as DNA, the CDR3 is TGTGCCAGTAGTGCTGGAACCGGGACGCCGAATTTT. Complete variable domain (other parts from reference TRBV19 and TRBJ1-3): DGGITQSPKYLFRKEGQNVTLSCEQNLNHDAMYWYRQDPGQGLRLIYYSQIVNDFQKGDIAEGYSVSREKKESFPLTVTSAQKNPTAFYLCASSAGTGTPNFGEGSWLTVV.